The clone carrying this T cell receptor (beta chain) was seen a handful of times. Its antigen is currently unknown. The sample comes from a study of CD8 T cells in ankylosing spondylitis. Whole-study results and caveats: A TCR beta motif made of 7 to 9 highly homologous variants seemed typical of ankylosing spondylitis blood. Disease-linked clones had a CD8+ phenotype and relatively low frequency in peripheral blood. Matched ankylosing spondylitis synovial fluid reportedly contained a significantly enriched population of disease-linked clones.

The germline V gene has CDR1 SGHRS and CDR2 YFSETQ. The CDR3 consists of 14 residues. Trimming left V 0 bases short and J 3 bases short, with 9 bases between. Libraries of TCR beta came from quantitative 5'-RACE with molecular barcodes. TCRdb independently ran MiXCR on the 5' RACE reads; one entry per CDR3 protein. The sample consists of 500,000 to 550,000 distinct CDR3 sequences, roughly 12% of them appearing once. What was sequenced was blood, either unsorted or a sorted T cell fraction (not recorded which). The chain recombines TRBV5-1 with TRBJ1-2; D gene uncertain. The receptor comes from a male donor with ankylosing spondylitis. DNA for the CDR3: TGCGCCAGCAGCTTGGGTGGCGACTACTATGGCTACACCTTC. The encoded protein is CASSLGGDYYGYTF.